This T cell receptor beta chain came from a study of beta chain features in type 1 diabetes. As for the study in general: Patients shared similar age, gender and cell yields with healthy donors.

The V and J ends lost 5 bases and 0 bases respectively, with 17 bases between them. Germline V gene lookup returns CDR1 SGHAT and CDR2 FQNNGV. The CDR3 is 16 residues long. Expressed TCRB transcripts were sequenced after all isolated RNA was converted to cDNA. Profiling relied on immunoSEQ multiplex PCR, and the TCRdb table lists in-frame clones only, not all of them. The sample consists of about 360,000 clones, roughly 12% of them appearing once. Study-level points and caveats: Sequencing of cDNA might inflate the share of cells that strongly express TCR.

This clone was seen a handful of times. What it recognizes is unknown. This chain connects TRBV11-2 to TRBJ2-7; D ambiguous. The TCR was taken from a man aged 18 to 30 in good health. Specimen: naive CD4+ T cells from blood. The CDR3 coding sequence is TGTGCCAGCAGCCCAAGTAGCCCCAAAAGCTCCTACGAGCAGTACTTC. This codes for CASSPSSPKSSYEQYF.